Presented here are 31 T cell receptor beta chains from one specimen sequenced in a study of cytomegalovirus exposure and HLA in healthy donors (dated by TCRdb to 2017 to 2019). The library relied on the immunoSEQ multiplex PCR assay. For the multiplex PCR, a mixture combining 60 forward primers for TCR Vbeta segments and 13 reverse primers for TCR Jbeta segments was used. In TCRdb, the immuneACCESS table is reduced to in-frame sequences with V and J assigned. These tables do not hold every clone; where another copy was compared, an unresolved V gene accounts for under half, and the others remain unexplained. The sample profile shows 200,000 to 250,000 clones; around nine tenths of them were found once. The ten largest clonotypes hold roughly 1% of the sample. The sequenced sample consisted of PBMCs. These receptors were obtained from a woman in her late teens or twenties in good health and CMV-seronegative.

This sequence joins TRBV7-9 and TRBJ2-4, with D maybe TRBD1 (8 bases). The V gene's germline CDR1 is SEHNR and CDR2 FQNEAQ (reference sequence). The CDR3 covers 18 residues. V was pared by 6 bases and J by 5 bases, with 26 bases between. CDR3 amino acids: CASSWGATRQGRENIQYF. The CDR3 bases are TGTGCCAGCAGTTGGGGGGCAACCAGACAGGGGAGGGAAAACATTCAGTACTTC.

This rearrangement joins TRBV18 to TRBJ2-7, with 9 bases lining up with TRBD1. Germline assignment: CDR1 KGHSH and CDR2 LQKENI. The CDR3 length is 15 residues. J lost 6 bases, V lost 0 bases, and 6 bases had no gene match. The DNA for the CDR3 is TGTGCCAGCTCACCACCAATGACAGGGGGTCTCGAGCAGTACTTC. Translated, it gives CASSPPMTGGLEQYF.

This rearrangement joins TRBV15 to TRBJ2-5; D ambiguous. Germline lookup yields CDR1 LNHNV and CDR2 YYDKDF (reference sequence). The V and J ends lost 6 bases and 0 bases respectively, with 11 bases between them. CDR3 size: 14 residues. In DNA form, the CDR3 reads TGTGCCACCAGGCCCTCGCAGTACCAAGAGACCCAGTACTTC. Encoded protein: CATRPSQYQETQYF.

The V and J genes are TRBV13 and TRBJ2-5; the D gene is possibly TRBD1 (5 bases). The J call may be incorrect, as the DNA end agrees better with TRBJ2-7. This CDR3 contains 15 residues. Germline-derived CDR1 and CDR2 are PRHDT and FYEKMQ (reference sequence). The chain's CDR3 is CASSLGLDSLYEQYF. CDR3 DNA sequence: TGTGCCAGCAGCTTAGGCCTTGACAGTCTCTACGAGCAGTACTTC.

The chain uses TRBV7-8 and TRBJ2-5, with 9 bases aligning to TRBD2. The CDR3 runs 14 residues. V lost 1 base, J lost 5 bases, and 2 bases stayed unmatched. CDR1 is SGHVS and CDR2 is FQNEAQ in the germline V gene. CDR3 residues: CASSLEAGGETQYF. The CDR3 DNA reads TGTGCCAGCAGCTTAGAGGCGGGGGGGGAGACCCAGTACTTC.

The chain joins TRBV27 to TRBJ2-7; a possible D gene is TRBD2 (5 bases). CDR1 MNHEY and CDR2 SMNVEV come from the germline V gene (reference sequence). Trimming stripped 3 bases from V and 4 bases from J, with 13 bases between. There are 14 residues in the CDR3. The CDR3 region is CASSFGLASYEQYF. The CDR3 DNA sequence: TGTGCCAGCAGTTTTGGGCTAGCCAGTTACGAGCAGTACTTC.

The V gene is TRBV30, the J gene TRBJ2-7, with TRBD1 matching 9 bases. CDR3 length: 13 residues. V trimming: 5 bases; J trimming: 2 bases; junction bases outside the gene matches: 4. CDR1 and CDR2 (germline): GTSNPN, SVGIG (reference sequence). CDR3 sequence: CAWGDRGAYEQYF. The CDR3 DNA reads TGTGCCTGGGGCGACAGGGGGGCCTACGAGCAGTACTTC.

The chain links TRBV2 to TRBJ1-6; maybe TRBD1 (6 bases). The CDR3 has 15 residues. The germline V gene has CDR1 SNHLY and CDR2 FYNNEI. The V end was cut by 3 bases, the J end by 10 bases, with 16 bases between. The CDR3: CASSDAQGQQSPLHF. The CDR3 DNA reads as TGTGCCAGCAGTGACGCGCAGGGACAACAGTCACCCCTCCACTTT.

The CDR3 loop reads CASSERERSSGANVLTF. The CDR3 DNA reads TGTGCCAGCAGTGAAAGGGAGAGGAGCTCTGGGGCCAACGTCCTGACTTTC. The chain employs TRBV6-1 and TRBJ2-6; tentatively, D is TRBD2 (5 bases). Germline CDR1 and CDR2: MNHNS and SASEGT. The V end was cut by 2 bases, the J end by 0 bases, with 11 bases between. CDR3 length: 17 amino acids.

The rearrangement uses TRBV2 and TRBJ2-1; D is unresolved. Germline V gene data show CDR1 as SNHLY and CDR2 as FYNNEI. The CDR3 runs 11 residues. The germline V and J ends were trimmed by 3 bases and 7 bases, with 4 bases remaining between them. This CDR3 is CASSESNEQFF. The CDR3 coding sequence is TGTGCCAGCAGTGAGAGTAATGAGCAGTTCTTC.

The chain joins TRBV6-6 to TRBJ1-1, with 8 bases aligning to TRBD1. Germline V lookup: CDR1 MNHNY, CDR2 SVGAGI (reference sequence). CDR3 length: 15 residues. The V gene end was trimmed by 2 bases and the J gene end by 1 base; junction bases not matched to a gene: 3. CDR3 nucleotide sequence: TGTGCCAGCAGTTACCTCGGGACAGGGAACACTGAAGCTTTCTTT. As protein: CASSYLGTGNTEAFF.

The rearrangement joins TRBV11-3 to TRBJ1-6; no reliable D call. V was clipped by 2 bases and J by 8 bases, with 10 bases between them. Germline assignment: CDR1 SGHNT and CDR2 YENEEA. The CDR3 runs 14 residues. In DNA form, the CDR3 reads TGTGCCAGCAGCTTACGAGGGATTCATTCACCCCTCCACTTT. Translation gives CASSLRGIHSPLHF.

The chain links TRBV27 to TRBJ1-5; D is uncertain. This CDR3 spans 16 amino acids. Trimming stripped 6 bases from V and 5 bases from J, with 20 bases between. Germline assignment: CDR1 MNHEY and CDR2 SMNVEV (reference sequence). This CDR3 reads CASSPTTALRDQPQHF. As DNA, the CDR3 is TGTGCCAGCAGCCCAACGACGGCACTGCGGGATCAGCCCCAGCATTTT.

The rearrangement joins TRBV10-3 to TRBJ1-2; 8 nucleotides match TRBD1. The V gene end was trimmed by 4 bases and the J gene end by 2 bases; junction bases not matched to a gene: 18. This CDR3 region has 19 residues. The V gene's germline CDR1 is ENHRY and CDR2 SYGVKD. The CDR3 loop reads CAISADGSGRGHLNYGYTF. The CDR3 nucleotides are TGTGCCATCAGTGCCGATGGGTCGGGCAGGGGGCACCTCAACTATGGCTACACCTTC.

This chain connects TRBV2 to TRBJ1-4; 8 bases agree with TRBD1. V lost 4 bases and J lost 8; bases outside the gene matches: 9. Germline V gives CDR1 SNHLY, CDR2 FYNNEI. This CDR3 comprises 15 residues. In DNA, the CDR3 is TGTGCCAGCAGTGCGCAGGGGGCGCCCGGGGAAAAACTGTTTTTT. Amino acids: CASSAQGAPGEKLFF.

This chain uses TRBV27 with TRBJ2-7; perhaps TRBD1 as D (5 bases). There are 14 residues in the CDR3. The V end was cut by 6 bases, the J end by 0 bases, with 12 bases between. Germline lookup yields CDR1 MNHEY and CDR2 SMNVEV (reference sequence). The CDR3 spells CASRIGVSSYEQYF. DNA for the CDR3: TGTGCCAGCAGAATAGGGGTGAGCTCCTACGAGCAGTACTTC.

This clone was counted a few times. The genes are TRBV4-3 and TRBJ2-1; 7 nucleotides align to TRBD1. Germline assignment: CDR1 LGHNA and CDR2 YSLEER. There are 19 residues in the CDR3. V shed 0 bases and J 0 bases; nucleotides not matched to a gene: 11. The CDR3: CASSQDSRGGKSSYNEQFF. In nucleotides, the CDR3 is TGCGCCAGCAGCCAAGATAGTAGAGGGGGCAAAAGCTCCTACAATGAGCAGTTCTTC.

This sequence joins TRBV7-8 and TRBJ1-5; a weak D match, TRBD1 (5 bases). Deletions cut 2 bases from V and 6 bases from J, with 11 bases between. CDR1 and CDR2 (germline): SGHVS, FQNEAQ. This CDR3 has 14 residues. DNA of the CDR3: TGTGCCAGCAGCTTATCACAGGCGATTCAGCCCCAGCATTTT. It yields the protein CASSLSQAIQPQHF.

The rearrangement joins TRBV30 to TRBJ2-3; a weak D match, TRBD2 (6 bases). The germline V gene has CDR1 GTSNPN and CDR2 SVGIG (reference sequence). V lost 7 bases, J lost 0 bases, and 17 bases lay in between. The CDR3 is made up of 15 amino acids. The CDR3 DNA is TGTGCCTCGGGTGGGGGGAAAGTTAGCACAGATACGCAGTATTTT. As protein: CASGGGKVSTDTQYF.

The chain recombines TRBV4-1 with TRBJ1-1; D ambiguous. Germline loops: CDR1 MGHRA, CDR2 YSYEKL. CDR3 length equals 13 residues. The V and J ends lost 0 bases and 1 base respectively, with 3 bases between them. In nucleotides, the CDR3 is TGCGCCAGCAGCCAAGAGCGGAACACTGAAGCTTTCTTT. Translated: CASSQERNTEAFF.

This chain joins TRBV6-6 and TRBJ1-2; D gene unclear. Per germline, CDR1 MNHNY and CDR2 SVGAGI (reference sequence). The V and J ends lost 0 bases and 0 bases respectively, with 8 bases between them. The CDR3 is 15 residues long. This chain's CDR3 is CASSYSGVANYGYTF. CDR3 in DNA: TGTGCCAGCAGTTACTCTGGAGTAGCTAACTATGGCTACACCTTC.

The chain is built from TRBV10-3 and TRBJ2-7; D gene unclear. CDR3 size: 16 residues. The V gene's germline CDR1 is ENHRY and CDR2 SYGVKD. V lost 2 bases to trimming and J lost 4 bases, with 18 bases between them. CDR3 sequence (DNA): TGTGCCATCAGTGAGATTCATACTGCGTTCTCTTACGAGCAGTACTTC. This encodes CAISEIHTAFSYEQYF.

This clone appeared once. The chain employs TRBV13 and TRBJ2-4; 7 nucleotides line up with TRBD1. Germline V gives CDR1 PRHDT, CDR2 FYEKMQ (reference sequence). The V gene end was trimmed by 4 bases and the J gene end by 0 bases; junction bases not matched to a gene: 9. The CDR3 totals 17 residues. This chain's CDR3 is CASSSGTEVLAKNIQYF. The CDR3 region has the DNA TGTGCCAGCAGCTCGGGGACAGAAGTCCTAGCCAAAAACATTCAGTACTTC.

V gene TRBV5-4 combines with J gene TRBJ1-1; D gene uncertain. The germline V and J ends were trimmed by 0 bases and 2 bases, with 8 bases remaining between them. This CDR3 has 14 residues. Germline V gene data show CDR1 as SGHNT and CDR2 as YYREEE (reference sequence). CDR3 in DNA: TGTGCCAGCAGCTTGGGGGGAGGAAACACTGAAGCTTTCTTT. Translating it yields CASSLGGGNTEAFF.

The rearrangement uses TRBV19 and TRBJ2-1; no reliable D call. The length of the CDR3 is 13 residues. Trimming took 4 bases from V and 9 from J, leaving 13 bases between them. CDR1 and CDR2 (germline): LNHDA, SQIVND (reference sequence). The CDR3 region is CASSTGISGEQFF. The CDR3 DNA reads TGTGCCAGTAGTACCGGCATCTCGGGTGAGCAGTTCTTC.

This clone was seen just once. V usage is TRBV29-1 and J usage is TRBJ1-5; a possible D gene is TRBD1 (5 bases). Trimming took off 6 bases at V and 3 bases at J, with 9 bases between the two ends. CDR3 length equals 12 residues. Looked up from germline, CDR1 is SQVTM and CDR2 is ANQGSEA. The CDR3 coding sequence is TGCAGCGTGCGGGGCCCCAATCAGCCCCAGCATTTT. Translating gives CSVRGPNQPQHF.

The DNA of the CDR3 is TGTGCCAGCAGCGTTTCCGGACAGGGGGCAAATGAGCAGTTCTTC. It yields the protein CASSVSGQGANEQFF. The chain uses TRBV9 and TRBJ2-1, with 11 bases matching TRBD1. CDR3 length: 15 residues. The V segment lost 2 bases and the J segment 7 bases; nucleotides outside the gene matches: 5. CDR1 is SGDLS and CDR2 is YYNGEE in the germline V gene.

The V and J genes are TRBV11-2 and TRBJ2-1; 9 nucleotides align to TRBD1. There are 15 residues in the CDR3. J was trimmed by 5 bases and V by 1 base; bases with no gene match: 3. Per the germline V gene, CDR1 is SGHAT and CDR2 is FQNNGV. This CDR3 is CASSLATGGHNEQFF. The CDR3 bases are TGTGCCAGCAGCTTAGCAACAGGGGGCCACAATGAGCAGTTCTTC. The complete variable domain, with remaining parts taken from reference TRBV11-2 and TRBJ2-1, reads EAGVAQSPRYKIIEKRQSVAFWCNPISGHATLYWYQQILGQGPKLLIQFQNNGVVDDSQLPKDRFSAERLKGVDSTLKIQPAKLEDSAVYLCASSLATGGHNEQFFGPGTRLTVL.

This clone was found once. The CDR3 sequence: CASSEGGSSGNTIYF. CDR3 bases: TGTGCCAGCAGTGAAGGCGGGTCCTCTGGAAACACCATATATTTT. This chain connects TRBV6-1 to TRBJ1-3; D not certain. Germline-derived CDR1 and CDR2 are MNHNS and SASEGT. This CDR3 has 15 residues. With 1 base removed from V and 0 bases from J, the gap between germline ends came to 7 bases.

CDR3 DNA: TGTGCCAGCAGCCAAGCAGTAGGGGGCCCCGCATACGAGCAGTACTTC. Encoded protein: CASSQAVGGPAYEQYF. The chain combines TRBV4-2 with TRBJ2-7, with TRBD1 matching 7 bases. CDR1 LGHNA and CDR2 YNFKEQ come from the germline V gene. V gave up 1 base and J gave up 4 bases; unmatched junction bases: 10. CDR3 length: 16 amino acids.

The chain links TRBV7-2 to TRBJ2-2, with D perhaps matching TRBD1 (6 bases). V lost 5 bases, J lost 1 base, and 11 bases lay in between. The CDR3 extends over 15 amino acids. The germline gives CDR1 SGHTA, CDR2 FQGNSA. CDR3 sequence (DNA): TGTGCCAGCAGCAGCGACAGGCTGAACACCGGGGAGCTGTTTTTT. As protein: CASSSDRLNTGELFF.